The 2 T cell receptor beta chains presented below share a single source sample, sequenced in a study of cytomegalovirus exposure and HLA in healthy donors. TCRdb keeps only in-frame clones here, not all; method: immunoSEQ multiplex PCR. This table holds under 150,000 clones, 88% found once. Sequenced sample: PBMCs. These receptors came from a woman between 18 and 30 years old in good health and CMV-seropositive.

The chain has TRBV7-4 and TRBJ1-5; TRBD1 might be the D (5 bases). Germline V lookup: CDR1 SGHVT, CDR2 SQSDAQ. The CDR3 contains 16 residues. V lost 0 bases and J 5 bases, leaving 14 bases between the germline ends. CDR3 in DNA: TGTGCCAGCAGCTTAGCGCGGGGCCAGGGCCATCAGCCCCAGCATTTT. Its protein product is CASSLARGQGHQPQHF. Supplemented by reference TRBV7-4 and TRBJ1-5, the full variable domain reads GAGVSQSPRYKVAKRGRDVALRCDSISGHVTLYWYRQTLGQGSEVLTYSQSDAQRDKSGRPSGRFSAERPERSVSTLKIQRTEQGDSAVYLCASSLARGQGHQPQHFGDGTRLSIL.

The genes are TRBV5-1 and TRBJ1-4, with D tentatively TRBD1 (5 bases). V gave up 4 bases and J gave up 7 bases, with 14 bases separating them. The V gene's germline CDR1 is SGHRS and CDR2 YFSETQ. The CDR3 is 14 residues long. The CDR3 DNA sequence: TGCGCCAGCAGCCCGACAGCCGGTGGTGAAAAACTGTTTTTT. It encodes CASSPTAGGEKLFF.